This entry lists 12 T cell receptor beta chains sequenced from one sample in a study of cytomegalovirus exposure and HLA in healthy donors. The study ran its PCR with 60 Vbeta and 13 Jbeta primers. Sequencing was performed with immunoSEQ multiplex PCR; in TCRdb, only in-frame clones are kept and a portion is missing. The sample table includes around 80,000 clones. Sequences were obtained from PBMCs. Receptors originate from a boy aged 5-17 years in good health and CMV-seronegative.

V usage is TRBV30 and J usage is TRBJ2-5, with D possibly being TRBD2 (6 bases). Trimming left V 2 bases short and J 2 bases short, with 9 bases between. Germline CDR1 is GTSNPN and CDR2 is SVGIG (reference sequence). CDR3 length: 13 amino acids. The CDR3 nucleotides read TGTGCCTGGAGTCTGGACTATCAAGAGACCCAGTACTTC. This encodes CAWSLDYQETQYF.

V usage is TRBV30 and J usage is TRBJ1-1, with D possibly TRBD1 on 6 matching bases. CDR3 length: 13 amino acids. Germline V lookup: CDR1 GTSNPN, CDR2 SVGIG (reference sequence). V lost 0 bases to trimming and J lost 6 bases, with 11 bases between them. The CDR3 DNA reads TGTGCCTGGAGTGTAGACAGGTACGCTGAAGCTTTCTTT. It translates to CAWSVDRYAEAFF.

The chain combines TRBV5-4 with TRBJ2-3; no reliable D call. Germline values: CDR1 SGHNT, CDR2 YYREEE (reference sequence). CDR3 length equals 13 residues. Trimming stripped 9 bases from V and 3 bases from J, with 14 bases between. The DNA of the CDR3 is TGTGCCACCAGTCCTGCGATGACAGATACGCAGTATTTT. Its protein is CATSPAMTDTQYF.

The gene calls are TRBV6-1 and TRBJ2-5, with 10 bases matching TRBD1. The germline V gene has CDR1 MNHNS and CDR2 SASEGT. The length of the CDR3 is 17 residues. V shed 4 bases and J 4 bases; nucleotides not matched to a gene: 12. The CDR3 protein is CASSAASGQGVRETQYF. The CDR3 nucleotides read TGTGCCAGCAGTGCCGCATCCGGACAGGGGGTTAGAGAGACCCAGTACTTC.

The J gene is TRBJ1-4, the V gene TRBV7-9; D is perhaps TRBD1 (5 bases). V lost 5 bases and J 8 bases, leaving 27 bases between the germline ends. This CDR3 spans 18 amino acids. CDR1 and CDR2 from the germline V gene are SEHNR and FQNEAQ (reference sequence). CDR3 in amino acids: CASSLIPERQKYREKLFF. The CDR3 nucleotides are TGTGCCAGCAGCCTCATTCCAGAACGACAGAAGTATAGGGAAAAACTGTTTTTT.

The rearrangement joins TRBV18 to TRBJ1-2; perhaps TRBD1 as D (6 bases). The V end was cut by 2 bases, the J end by 8 bases, with 18 bases between. CDR1 is KGHSH, CDR2 LQKENI, per germline. The CDR3 spans 15 residues. CDR3 DNA: TGTGCCAGCTCACCAGCGGACCACAGGGCGGTGGGCTACACCTTC. Translated, it gives CASSPADHRAVGYTF.

This chain links TRBV7-2 with TRBJ2-5, with 11 bases matching TRBD2. Germline CDR1 SGHTA, CDR2 FQGNSA. CDR3 size: 14 residues. V lost 6 bases, J lost 5 bases, and 5 bases stayed unmatched. The CDR3 reads CASRLAGGGETQYF. DNA for the CDR3: TGTGCCAGCAGGCTAGCGGGGGGAGGGGAGACCCAGTACTTC. Using reference TRBV7-2 and TRBJ2-5 for the parts outside the CDR3, the full variable domain is GAGVSQSPSNKVTEKGKDVELRCDPISGHTALYWYRQSLGQGLEFLIYFQGNSAPDKSGLPSDRFSAERTGGSVSTLTIQRTQQEDSAVYLCASRLAGGGETQYFGPGTRLLVL.

The rearrangement links TRBV2 to TRBJ1-2; D possibly corresponds to TRBD1 (5 bases). Trimming removed 6 bases at V and 8 bases at J, with 16 bases between. The CDR3 spans 13 residues. Looked up from germline, CDR1 is SNHLY and CDR2 is FYNNEI. The CDR3 loop reads CASSAGPEGGYTF. CDR3 nucleotide sequence: TGTGCCAGCAGCGCGGGACCTGAGGGGGGCTACACCTTC.

This chain connects TRBV5-6 to TRBJ1-2, with D uncertain. The V gene lost 0 bases and the J gene lost 7 bases, with 13 bases spanning the gap. This CDR3 has 14 amino acids. CDR1 and CDR2 from the germline V gene are SGHDT and YYEEEE. The CDR3 bases are TGTGCCAGCAGCTTGGGACCGGGGTCCCGTGGCTACACCTTC. Protein product: CASSLGPGSRGYTF.

About this clone itself: Distinct nucleotide sequences in the sample also encode this CDR3. V usage is TRBV10-2 and J usage is TRBJ1-2; perhaps TRBD1 as D (5 bases). The germline V gene encodes CDR1 WSHSY and CDR2 SAAADI. Trimming left V 6 bases short and J 4 bases short, with 9 bases between. The CDR3 is 12 amino acids. Here the CDR3 reads CASRTDSYGYTF. DNA of the CDR3: TGCGCCAGCAGAACAGACAGCTATGGCTACACCTTC.

This chain links TRBV10-3 with TRBJ2-5, with 8 nucleotides matching TRBD2. The CDR3 is made up of 16 amino acids. V trimming: 5 bases; J trimming: 1 base; junction bases outside the gene matches: 9. Germline V gene data show CDR1 as ENHRY and CDR2 as SYGVKD. CDR3 region: CAISQRGLNFQETQYF. The CDR3 DNA reads as TGTGCCATCAGTCAGCGGGGGCTCAACTTCCAAGAGACCCAGTACTTC.

The chain links TRBV9 to TRBJ2-2; possibly TRBD1 for D (5 bases). V lost 0 bases and J 5 bases, leaving 8 bases between the germline ends. There are 14 residues in the CDR3. The germline gives CDR1 SGDLS, CDR2 YYNGEE. The CDR3 sequence is CASSVVQGTGELFF. The CDR3 DNA is TGTGCCAGCAGCGTAGTTCAGGGTACCGGGGAGCTGTTTTTT.